This TCR beta chain came from a study of T cells in women clearing cervical HPV infection (dated by TCRdb to between 2018 and 2020). About the investigation overall: The cases were 25 or so women with histologically confirmed HPV16-related CIN3 or worse, and 2 of these cases were invasive cancers. Since only a few of the women had HLA typing available, the possibility that HLA type was acting as a confounder could not be ruled out. In the parent cohort, some 10,000 women aged 18 or older were enrolled in Guanacaste, Costa Rica, during about 1992 to 1994 and were followed for seven years. Cases and controls were matched on year of sample collection and on age within five years. This exploratory proof-of-principle case-control study, nested within the Guanacaste HPV Natural History Study in Costa Rica, compared TCR repertoires among women with different cervical HPV16 outcomes. Cases had a median age of around 34 years compared with approximately 40 for controls, and baseline characteristics showed no significant differences between the groups. Controls were 20 to 30 women whose single incident HPV16 infection cleared within 12 months without precancer or cancer developing. Five blinded duplicates per group were added as quality controls, so that approximately 60 samples were obtained: some 50 participants and some 10 replicates. For cases, a median interval of approximately 140 days, with an interquartile range of 90 to 200 days, was observed between lesion detection and blood sampling. Blood from cases was collected at the visit where the lesion was first found, while blood from controls was collected once the infection could no longer be detected. On the study overall, not on this receptor specifically: Random forest classifiers that combined richness and V gene abundances separated cases from controls with an estimated AUC of less than 0.85. T-cell numbers per sample were unknown, so richness differences could reflect varying T-cell content rather than repertoire biology. Significantly higher TCR repertoire richness was observed in CIN3+ cases than in controls across sequencing depths, whereas no difference in evenness was found. Lower TRBV6-7 relative abundance was observed in cases than in controls (about 0.1% versus 0.15%; Bonferroni P = 0.0008). Because of the cross-sectional design, the study could not determine whether the associations came before infection or resulted from infection, and neither effector/memory subsets nor HPV-specific T cells were isolated.

The germline V gene specifies SGHDN as CDR1 and FVKESK as CDR2. Measured from the cysteine to the phenylalanine, the CDR3 is 14 residues long. Only the CDR3 bases that were read are kept: 33 of them, in frame from base 1. The V end gives up 7 bases and the J end 0 bases, leaving 6 bases in the junction not matched to a gene. Every participant had a single incident cervical HPV16 infection, and women with prevalent HPV16 infections were excluded. Cervical HPV DNA was detected by MY09/MY11 PCR and genotyped by dot-blot hybridization. Roughly 15 mL of heparinized blood was centrifuged, after which the buffy coat was aliquoted, frozen at -30 degrees C, and then stored at -80 degrees C. Genomic DNA was extracted from buffy coat specimens using QIAGEN kits. TCR beta CDR3 regions were amplified by multiplex PCR from an average of around 1,200 ng genomic DNA per sample using the immunoSEQ assay. To correct primer bias, the assay used a complete synthetic TCR repertoire to set an amplification baseline. Amplicons were sequenced on the Illumina platform. The study's own analysis went as follows. Sequences were error-corrected by clustering with frequency ratios and a modified nearest-neighbor algorithm, then analyzed in the immunoSEQ Analyzer with IMGT gene definitions. At each rarefaction depth, TCR richness and evenness were averaged across 20 rarefaction repeats, and any sample with fewer sequences than the depth was left out. Wilcoxon rank sum tests with FDR correction were used to compare V, D and J gene relative abundances between the groups. Blinded duplicates gave an intraclass correlation of over 90% for TCR richness and an average of around 76% across 66 gene segments. TCRdb provides this immuneACCESS table in a form limited to in-frame rearrangements. Some clones are lacking; in checked studies, under half of them reflect an unresolved V gene, and why the rest are absent is not known. V and J calls and clone size come straight from that table; D and trimming were deduced from the DNA. The sample's records list around 30,000 clones. Approximately 7.5% of the sample rests with the top ten.

In the case of this clone: Its antigen is not yet known. The CDR3 end is not reached by the read, which stops 3 residues before it; the germline J gene fills it in.

This sequence uses TRBV14 and TRBJ2-7, with TRBD2 matching 7 junction bases. The receptor was derived from a woman aged 18 to 75 with a cervical HPV16 infection that either progressed to CIN3+ or cleared (not recorded which). The sample was blood buffy coat. The DNA read from the CDR3 is TGTGCCAGCACCCGGGGAGGGAGCTCCTACGAG. Protein translation: CASTRGGSSYE. The full CDR3 protein reads CASTRGGSSYEQYF. The CDR3 plus the reference TRBV14 and TRBJ2-7 genes for the other parts give the full variable domain: EAGVTQFPSHSVIEKGQTVTLRCDPISGHDNLYWYRRVMGKEIKFLLHFVKESKQDESGMPNNRFLAERTGGTYSTLKVQPAELEDSGVYFCASTRGGSSYEQYFGPGTRLTVT.